These 4 T cell receptor beta chains were all obtained from the same sample, sequenced in a study of spatial heterogeneity in lung cancer. Findings and limits, study-wide: Expanded alpha and beta TCR counts within tumors tracked tumor mutation counts.

No antigen has been assigned to these receptors. In TCRdb, the 5' RACE reads were re-called with MiXCR into one record per CDR3 protein. The sample lists over 550 distinct CDR3 sequences; around 35% were seen once. The time point denotes: sample taken at primary tumor resection. The sample consisted of lung tumor tissue, taken at surgery. The receptors stem from a male donor with early-stage non-small cell lung cancer.

By proportion, this clonotype is large. The V and J genes are TRBV7-8 and TRBJ2-2, with TRBD2 identical over 7 bases. The CDR3 covers 15 residues. V shed 3 bases, J shed 3 bases, and the junction held 4 bases outside the gene matches. Germline V gene data show CDR1 as SGHVS and CDR2 as FQNEAQ. The CDR3 nucleotides are TGTGCCAGCAGCTTCGGCGGGAGTGACACCGGGGAGCTGTTTTTT. This encodes CASSFGGSDTGELFF.

This clonotype was picked up a small number of times. The rearrangement uses TRBV24-1 and TRBJ2-3; D possibly corresponds to TRBD1 (6 bases). From germline, CDR1 is KGHDR and CDR2 SFDVKD. Trimming shortened V by 5 bases and J by 4 bases, and 9 bases separated the two germline ends. This CDR3 region has 13 residues. The chain's CDR3 is CATSAAGADTQYF. CDR3 nucleotide sequence: TGTGCCACCAGTGCTGCAGGGGCAGATACGCAGTATTTT.

The V and J genes are TRBV7-2 and TRBJ2-3, with a possible D match to TRBD2 (6 bases). From germline, CDR1 is SGHTA and CDR2 FQGNSA. Trimming took off 2 bases at V and 2 bases at J, with 8 bases between the two ends. The CDR3 has 14 amino acids. The CDR3 spells CASSLRDSTDTQYF. CDR3 coding DNA: TGTGCCAGCAGCTTACGGGACTCCACAGATACGCAGTATTTT.

This chain connects TRBV6-2 or TRBV6-3 to TRBJ1-1; perhaps TRBD1 as D (5 bases). The germline V gene has CDR1 MNHEY and CDR2 SVGEGT. The CDR3 loop spans 15 amino acids. The V and J ends lost 7 bases and 4 bases respectively, with 19 bases between them. CDR3: CASINWGEQGTEAFF. The CDR3 coding sequence is TGTGCCAGCATTAATTGGGGGGAGCAGGGCACTGAAGCTTTCTTT.